These 18 T cell receptor beta chains were all obtained from the same sample, sequenced in a study of control samples from healthy donors and cancer patients. The repertoire was sequenced with immunoSEQ multiplex PCR; TCRdb's copy has only in-frame clones and lacks some. This sample has 100,000 to 150,000 clones, with around 90% found just once. Sequencing was done on a sample of blood. The receptors derive from a young man in good health.

CDR3 sequence: CASRWGGDGYTF. In DNA form, the CDR3 reads TGTGCCAGCAGATGGGGTGGGGATGGCTACACCTTC. This rearrangement joins TRBV6-5 to TRBJ1-2, with D uncertain. The ends were cut back, 6 bases at V and 6 bases at J, with 11 bases in the middle. Germline V gives CDR1 MNHEY, CDR2 SVGAGI. The CDR3 sequence is 12 residues long.

This chain connects TRBV18 to TRBJ2-4; 7 nucleotides match TRBD1. The CDR3 covers 15 residues. Germline lookup yields CDR1 KGHSH and CDR2 LQKENI. V lost 3 bases and J lost 5; bases outside the gene matches: 7. DNA for the CDR3: TGTGCCAGCTCACCTCCGGGACAGCCTGAAAACATTCAGTACTTC. It encodes CASSPPGQPENIQYF.

The J gene is TRBJ2-6, the V gene TRBV9; TRBD2 agrees at 10 bases. Germline V gene sequence: CDR1 SGDLS, CDR2 YYNGEE. Losses at the gene ends were 0 bases for V and 0 bases for J; bases not matched to a gene: 0. This CDR3 contains 17 residues. CDR3 region: CASSVASGSSGANVLTF. The CDR3 bases are TGTGCCAGCAGCGTAGCTAGCGGGAGCTCTGGGGCCAACGTCCTGACTTTC.

The CDR3 loop is CASSQGPSGTGNQPQHF. The CDR3 DNA is TGTGCCAGCAGCCAAGGGCCATCAGGGACGGGCAATCAGCCCCAGCATTTT. The J gene is TRBJ1-5, the V gene TRBV4-2; possibly TRBD1 for D (5 bases). Germline V gene lookup returns CDR1 LGHNA and CDR2 YNFKEQ. The CDR3 consists of 17 residues. Trimming shortened V by 1 base and J by 2 bases, and 15 bases separated the two germline ends.

The CDR3 DNA sequence: TGTGCCAGCAGTTACTCGCAGGGCCCCTACGAGCAGTACGTC. Its protein product is CASSYSQGPYEQYV. The chain links TRBV6-5 to TRBJ2-7, with TRBD1 as a possible D gene (5 bases). The CDR3 totals 14 residues. V was trimmed by 0 bases and J by 2 bases, leaving 8 bases between them. CDR1 is MNHEY and CDR2 is SVGAGI in the germline V gene.

The J gene is TRBJ1-5, the V gene TRBV6-4, with D uncertain. This CDR3 contains 14 residues. Trimming cost V 4 bases and J 3 bases, with 10 bases left between them. Germline V gene lookup returns CDR1 MRHNA and CDR2 SNTAGT. The CDR3: CASSAYSSNQPQHF. The CDR3 bases are TGTGCCAGCAGTGCCTACAGTTCCAATCAGCCCCAGCATTTT.

The CDR3 protein is CSVVATGSEKLFF. For the CDR3, the DNA is TGCAGCGTTGTCGCCACAGGGAGCGAAAAACTGTTTTTT. The chain links TRBV29-1 to TRBJ1-4, with a tentative D call TRBD1 (6 bases). Germline CDR1 is SQVTM and CDR2 is ANQGSEA. Trimming took off 4 bases at V and 8 bases at J, with 14 bases between the two ends. CDR3 length: 13 amino acids.

The genes are TRBV2 and TRBJ2-1, with 9 bases that match TRBD2. This CDR3 is built from 14 residues. The J segment lost 4 bases and the V segment lost 5 bases, leaving 3 bases of the junction unmatched. Germline V gives CDR1 SNHLY, CDR2 FYNNEI. This CDR3 reads CASSRTSDYNEQFF. As DNA, the CDR3 is TGTGCCAGCAGTAGGACTAGCGATTACAATGAGCAGTTCTTC. The variable domain in full, completed from reference TRBV2 and TRBJ2-1, reads EPEVTQTPSHQVTQMGQEVILRCVPISNHLYFYWYRQILGQKVEFLVSFYNNEISEKSEIFDDQFSVERPDGSNFTLKIRSTKLEDSAMYFCASSRTSDYNEQFFGPGTRLTVL.

This chain connects TRBV30 to TRBJ2-2, with D maybe TRBD2 (6 bases). Between the trimmed V and J ends, which lost 4 bases and 5 bases, there was a span of 14 bases. CDR1 and CDR2 (germline): GTSNPN, SVGIG (reference sequence). The CDR3 totals 14 residues. CDR3 sequence: CAWKTSAGTGELFF. The CDR3 region has the DNA TGTGCCTGGAAGACTAGTGCTGGTACCGGGGAGCTGTTTTTT.

The chain recombines TRBV6-2 or TRBV6-3 with TRBJ1-5; D unresolved. The V gene lost 3 bases and the J gene lost 1 base, with 7 bases spanning the gap. The germline V gene encodes CDR1 MNHEY and CDR2 SVGEGT. The CDR3 totals 14 residues. CDR3 protein: CASSYRQSNQPQHF. The CDR3 nucleotides read TGTGCCAGCAGTTATAGGCAGAGCAATCAGCCCCAGCATTTT.

The J gene is TRBJ1-4, the V gene TRBV6-5; 7 bases match TRBD1. Per the germline V gene, CDR1 is MNHEY and CDR2 is SVGAGI. The CDR3 extends over 15 amino acids. The CDR3 DNA reads TGTGCGACGGTACAGGGGACACCAACAGATGAAAAACTGTTTTTT. It translates to CATVQGTPTDEKLFF.

The chain couples TRBV5-8 to TRBJ1-2; D is unresolved. From germline, CDR1 is SGHTS and CDR2 YDEGEE. This CDR3 contains 13 residues. Trimming took off 4 bases at V and 2 bases at J, with 9 bases between the two ends. The CDR3 DNA follows: TGTGCCAGCAGCCGACTTCGAAACTATGGCTACACCTTC. This sequence encodes CASSRLRNYGYTF.

The genes are TRBV12-3 or TRBV12-4 and TRBJ2-3; D not certain. The ends were cut back, 1 base at V and 5 bases at J, with 1 base in the middle. CDR3 length equals 11 residues. The CDR3 protein is CASSLGDTQYF. The CDR3 bases are TGTGCCAGCAGTTTAGGAGATACGCAGTATTTT.

The gene calls are TRBV18 and TRBJ2-5, with TRBD1 identical over 8 bases. This CDR3 contains 14 residues. The V and J ends lost 6 bases and 1 base, in that order; junction bases with no gene match: 4. Germline V lookup: CDR1 KGHSH, CDR2 LQKENI. The CDR3 protein is CASSGTGLQETQYF. The CDR3 coding sequence is TGTGCCAGCTCGGGGACAGGCCTCCAAGAGACCCAGTACTTC.

This clone was found once. V usage is TRBV11-3 and J usage is TRBJ1-6; the match to TRBD1 covers 7 bases. This CDR3 is 14 amino acids long. The trim removed 2 bases at V and 8 bases at J, leaving 3 bases unmatched. CDR1 and CDR2 (germline): SGHNT, YENEEA. The CDR3 bases are TGTGCCAGCAGCTTAACAGGGGTGGATTCACCCCTCCACTTT. It encodes CASSLTGVDSPLHF.

This clone was seen a single time. The V call is TRBV4-1, the J call TRBJ1-4, with D perhaps TRBD1 (6 bases). This CDR3 comprises 16 residues. Trimming removed 5 bases from V and 1 base from J, with 14 bases in between. In germline, CDR1 is MGHRA, CDR2 YSYEKL. The CDR3 region has the DNA TGCGCCAGCAGCTCCCCCACAGGGAGAACTAATGAAAAACTGTTTTTT. This encodes CASSSPTGRTNEKLFF.

The V gene is TRBV5-6, the J gene TRBJ2-7; D perhaps matches TRBD1 (6 bases). The CDR3 sequence is 15 residues long. V gave up 1 base and J gave up 3 bases, with 14 bases separating them. Germline assignment: CDR1 SGHDT and CDR2 YYEEEE. CDR3 nucleotides: TGTGCCAGCAGCTTGTACTACAGGGTGAGCTACGAGCAGTACTTC. Residues: CASSLYYRVSYEQYF.

The chain's CDR3 is CASSLGEGQYHGSGDYEQYV. The CDR3 DNA reads as TGTGCTAGCAGCTTGGGAGAGGGACAGTACCACGGCTCGGGGGACTACGAGCAGTACGTC. V usage is TRBV7-7 and J usage is TRBJ2-7; possibly TRBD1 for D (7 bases). CDR3 length equals 20 residues. Per the germline V gene, CDR1 is SSHAT and CDR2 is FNYEAQ (reference sequence).